This T cell receptor (beta chain) was recovered during a study of post-analysis software for immune sequencing data (dated by TCRdb to the mid-2010s). With regard to the full study: Recorded disease courses included relapsing-remitting, secondary progressive and progressive-relapsing multiple sclerosis, with some patients lacking subtype annotation. The multiple sclerosis patient repertoires were compared with about a dozen previously published healthy control repertoires from donors aged about 6 to 26 years. A subset of samples was prepared in parallel using single-end sample barcoding, then pooled and co-amplified after Illumina adapter ligation.

Looking up the germline V gene (reference sequence) yields CDR1 LNHNV and CDR2 YYDKDF. V gives up 5 bases and J gives up 5 bases, and the segment between their germline ends measures 10 bases. There are 13 amino acids in the CDR3, from cysteine to phenylalanine inclusive. Just the 39-base CDR3 DNA is kept, in frame starting at base 1. The library was built by means of PCR. Data came from an Illumina HiSeq 2500. Unique molecular identifiers were incorporated into TCR beta cDNA libraries to reduce PCR and sequencing biases. Roughly 500,000 cDNA molecules were obtained for every 1 to 10 million input T cells, so each molecule roughly corresponded to one T cell. The same protocol used for the earlier healthy control dataset was applied to prepare and sequence the patient libraries. Samples belonging to the same batch were prepared together, multiplexed and sequenced on a shared HiSeq lane. Turning to the authors' computational methods: Raw barcoded reads were processed with MIGEC, discarding single-read molecular identifier groups before consensus assembly and CDR3 extraction. VDJtools was used for post-analysis of the clonotype tables, and diversity was normalized by down-sampling every dataset to the size of the smallest sample. In repertoire overlap clustering, CDR3 amino acid sequences, but not nucleotide sequences, were matched to correct batch-related cross-sample contamination. The public reads were reprocessed in TCRdb via fastp at Q25 and MiXCR, keeping in-frame beta chains. Identical CDR3 proteins give one entry, which carries the most common genes and DNA. These V and J calls are TCRdb output, not the study's own analysis. In this sample the table shows hundreds of thousands of distinct CDR3 sequences, 25% to 30% of which occur a single time. The biggest ten clones account for 0.55% to 0.65% of the sample.

A few counts support this clonotype. Its antigen is currently not known. No base quality values were provided; no much bigger clone lies one nucleotide off. Study-level results and caveats: Compared with controls, multiple sclerosis patients had significantly lower normalized Chao1 diversity, a finding suggesting substantial peripheral T-cell clonal expansion. Patients showed significantly higher frequencies than controls for roughly five TRBV segments, among them TRBV5-6, TRBV5-1 and TRBV20-1. The control group was slightly older than the multiple sclerosis patient group. Direct clustering with F measure revealed strong co-clustering of samples prepared in the same batch, which led to a batch-effect correction.

To demonstrate the VDJtools post-analysis software, TCR beta repertoires were profiled from the peripheral blood of more than ten young patients with multiple sclerosis. The multiple sclerosis patients were children and adolescents ranging in age from about 6 to 16 years. The clonotype was recovered from a girl aged 10 to 17 with multiple sclerosis. Here the chain combines TRBV15 and TRBJ1-5; the best D guess is TRBD1, with 6 bases matching. The sample comprised blood. The nucleotide sequence reads TGTGCCACCAGCGGGGGGCCTGATCAGCCCCAGCATTTT. Translation gives CATSGGPDQPQHF.